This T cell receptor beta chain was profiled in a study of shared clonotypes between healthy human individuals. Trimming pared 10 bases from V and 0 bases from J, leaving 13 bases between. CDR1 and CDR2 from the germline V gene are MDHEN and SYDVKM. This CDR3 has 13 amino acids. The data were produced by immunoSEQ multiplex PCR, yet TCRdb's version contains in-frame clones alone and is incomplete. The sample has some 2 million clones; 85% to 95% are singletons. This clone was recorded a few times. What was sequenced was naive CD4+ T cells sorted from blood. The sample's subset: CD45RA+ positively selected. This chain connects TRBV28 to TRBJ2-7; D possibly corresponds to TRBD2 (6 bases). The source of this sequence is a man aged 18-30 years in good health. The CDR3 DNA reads TGTGCCACCCTGGAGGGCCACTCCTACGAGCAGTACTTC. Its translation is CATLEGHSYEQYF.